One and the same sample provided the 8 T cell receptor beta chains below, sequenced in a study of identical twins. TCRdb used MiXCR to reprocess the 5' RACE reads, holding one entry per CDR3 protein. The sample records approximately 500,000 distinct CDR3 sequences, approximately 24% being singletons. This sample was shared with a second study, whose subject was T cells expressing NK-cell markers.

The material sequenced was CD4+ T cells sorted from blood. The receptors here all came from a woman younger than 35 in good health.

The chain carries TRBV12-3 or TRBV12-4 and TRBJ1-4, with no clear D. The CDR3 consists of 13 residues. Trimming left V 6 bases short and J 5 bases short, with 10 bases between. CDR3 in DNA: TGTGCCAGCAGCCGGGCCAGAAATGAAAAACTGTTTTTT. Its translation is CASSRARNEKLFF.

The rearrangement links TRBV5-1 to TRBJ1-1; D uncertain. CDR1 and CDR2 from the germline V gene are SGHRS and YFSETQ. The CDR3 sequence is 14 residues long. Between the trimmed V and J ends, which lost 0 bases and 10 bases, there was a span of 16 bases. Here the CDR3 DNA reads TGCGCCAGCAGCTTGGGAGTGTTGGGCACCGGAGCTTTCTTT. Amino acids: CASSLGVLGTGAFF.

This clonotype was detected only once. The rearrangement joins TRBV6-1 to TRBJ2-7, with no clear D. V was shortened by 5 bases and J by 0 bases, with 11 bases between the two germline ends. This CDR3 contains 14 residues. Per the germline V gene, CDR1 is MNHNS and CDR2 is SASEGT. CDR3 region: CASSPQADSYEQYF. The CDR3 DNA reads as TGTGCCAGCAGTCCGCAGGCGGACTCCTACGAGCAGTACTTC.

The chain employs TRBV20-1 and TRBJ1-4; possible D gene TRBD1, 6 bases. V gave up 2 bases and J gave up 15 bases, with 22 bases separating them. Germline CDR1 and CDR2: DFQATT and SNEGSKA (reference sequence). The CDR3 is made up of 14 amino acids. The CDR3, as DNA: TGCAGTGCTAGACTTATACTGGAGGGGGATAGAGTGTTTTTT. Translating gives CSARLILEGDRVFF.

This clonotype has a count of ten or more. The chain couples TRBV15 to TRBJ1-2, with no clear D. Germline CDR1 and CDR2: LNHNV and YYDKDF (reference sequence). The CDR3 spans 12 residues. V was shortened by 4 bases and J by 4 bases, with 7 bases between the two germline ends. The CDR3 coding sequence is TGTGCCACCAGCAATTACCGCTATGGCTACACCTTC. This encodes CATSNYRYGYTF.

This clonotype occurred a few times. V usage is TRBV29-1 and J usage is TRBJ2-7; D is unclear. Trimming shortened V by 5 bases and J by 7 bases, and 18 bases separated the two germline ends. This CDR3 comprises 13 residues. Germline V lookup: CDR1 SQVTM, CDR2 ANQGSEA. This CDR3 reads CSVLGGLTWEQYF. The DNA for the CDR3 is TGCAGCGTTCTTGGCGGCCTTACATGGGAGCAGTACTTC.

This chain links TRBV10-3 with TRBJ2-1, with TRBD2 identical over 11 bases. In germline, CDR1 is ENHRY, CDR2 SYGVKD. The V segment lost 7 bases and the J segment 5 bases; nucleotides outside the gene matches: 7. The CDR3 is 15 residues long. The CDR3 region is CAITQTSGDNNEQFF. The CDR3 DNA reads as TGTGCCATCACCCAGACTAGCGGGGATAACAATGAGCAGTTCTTC.

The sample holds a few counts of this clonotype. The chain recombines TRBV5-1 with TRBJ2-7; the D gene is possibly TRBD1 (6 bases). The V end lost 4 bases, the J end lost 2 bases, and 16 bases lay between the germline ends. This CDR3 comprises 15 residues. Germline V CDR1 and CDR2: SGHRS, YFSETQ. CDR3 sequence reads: CASSATGTPTYEQYF. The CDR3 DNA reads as TGCGCCAGCAGCGCGACCGGGACACCCACCTACGAGCAGTACTTC. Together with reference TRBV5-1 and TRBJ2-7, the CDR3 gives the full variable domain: KAGVTQTPRYLIKTRGQQVTLSCSPISGHRSVSWYQQTPGQGLQFLFEYFSETQRNKGNFPGRFSGRQFSNSRSEMNVSTLELGDSALYLCASSATGTPTYEQYFGPGTRLTVT.